The present TCR beta chain was sequenced within a study of blood T cell repertoires in COVID-19. Across the study: From the United States, Italy and Spain came samples of acute and convalescent COVID-19. Sources were T cells, B-cell-depleted T cells, or PBMCs; the material itself was cDNA or gDNA.

TCRdb's copy holds only in-frame clones and misses some; the assay was immunoSEQ multiplex PCR. This table holds approximately 300,000 clones, approximately 89% found once. A single count supports this clone. The CDR3 has 13 residues. Trimming removed 6 bases from V and 6 bases from J, with 15 bases in between. Categorization into cohorts depended on clinical history that participants reported. Before being deemed recovered, Cohort 3 donors had two negative PCRs, clearance, or symptom resolution. Sequencing was carried out using PBMCs or T cells enriched from blood (not recorded which). The chain uses TRBV12-3 or TRBV12-4 and TRBJ2-7, with a weak D call TRBD1 (6 bases). The receptor comes from a woman aged 25 to 39 who had recovered from COVID-19. CDR3 DNA sequence: TGTGCCAGCAGATCACAGGGAGAAGGCGAGCAGTACTTC. This sequence encodes CASRSQGEGEQYF.